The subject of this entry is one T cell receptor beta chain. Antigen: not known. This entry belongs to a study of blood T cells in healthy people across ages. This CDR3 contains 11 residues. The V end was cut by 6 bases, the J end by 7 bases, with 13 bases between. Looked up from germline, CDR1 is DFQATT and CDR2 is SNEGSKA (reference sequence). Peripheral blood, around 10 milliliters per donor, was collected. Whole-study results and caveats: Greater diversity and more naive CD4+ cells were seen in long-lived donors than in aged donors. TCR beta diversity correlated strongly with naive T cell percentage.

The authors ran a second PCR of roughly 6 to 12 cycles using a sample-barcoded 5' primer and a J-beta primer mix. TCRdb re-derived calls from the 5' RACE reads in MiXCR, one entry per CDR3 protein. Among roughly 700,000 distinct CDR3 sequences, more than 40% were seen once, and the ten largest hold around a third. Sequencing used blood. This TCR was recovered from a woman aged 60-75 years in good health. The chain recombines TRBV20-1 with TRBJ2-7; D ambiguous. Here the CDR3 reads CSAPLRNEQYF. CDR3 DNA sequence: TGCAGTGCCCCCCTAAGGAATGAGCAGTACTTC.